This T cell receptor (beta chain) was identified during a study of blood T cell repertoires in COVID-19. Study background: The United States, Italy and Spain provided the acute and convalescent COVID-19 samples. Sources were T cells, B-cell-depleted T cells, or PBMCs; the material itself was cDNA or gDNA.

Followed over time, Seattle patients had been enrolled while infection was active. This table comes from immunoSEQ multiplex PCR, and its TCRdb copy is limited to in-frame clones, with some not included. The data show 180,000 or so clones, approximately 87% seen once. After removal of 1 base from V and 2 bases from J, the junction contained 7 bases not matched to a gene. CDR3 length equals 16 residues. Germline-derived CDR1 and CDR2 are LGHDT and YNNKEL (reference sequence). This clone was picked up a small number of times. The chain couples TRBV3-1 (or the pseudogene TRBV3-2) to TRBJ1-2; 7 bases are shared with TRBD1. The receptor was derived from a woman in her sixties with COVID-19, enrolled during active disease. The sequencing input was peripheral blood. The CDR3: CASSQAPGQSNYGYTF. CDR3 nucleotide sequence: TGTGCCAGCAGCCAAGCACCGGGACAGTCCAACTATGGCTACACCTTC.